Each of the 20 T cell receptor beta chains below was sequenced from the same sample in a study of T-cell reconstitution after alpha-beta-depleted transplantation in children. Unique molecular identifiers tagged the TCRbeta library. TCRdb analysed the PCR reads with MiXCR anew, one entry per CDR3 protein. The data hold approximately 240,000 distinct CDR3 sequences, with roughly a tenth observed a single time. Sample: PBMCs from the stem cell graft donor, taken from the stem cell graft. These TCRs come from a human donor who donated a stem cell graft to a child with acute lymphoblastic leukemia.

The V gene is TRBV7-2, the J gene TRBJ2-6; TRBD1 agrees at 8 bases. CDR1 is SGHTA, CDR2 FQGNSA, per germline. J gave up 3 bases and V 9 bases, and 10 bases lay outside the gene matches. The CDR3 covers 16 residues. The chain's CDR3 is CASVGQGAGGANVLTF. The CDR3 DNA reads TGTGCCAGTGTCGGGCAGGGGGCAGGTGGGGCCAACGTCCTGACTTTC. Looking up the rest from reference TRBV7-2 and TRBJ2-6 gives the full variable domain: GAGVSQSPSNKVTEKGKDVELRCDPISGHTALYWYRQSLGQGLEFLIYFQGNSAPDKSGLPSDRFSAERTGGSVSTLTIQRTQQEDSAVYLCASVGQGAGGANVLTFGAGSRLTVL.

In its sample, this clonotype was seen many times. The rearrangement joins TRBV6-4 to TRBJ2-3; 16 positions match TRBD2. The CDR3 length is 17 residues. Germline V gives CDR1 MRHNA, CDR2 SNTAGT. V was clipped by 6 bases and J by 9 bases; unmatched bases: 12. The CDR3, as DNA: TGTGCCAGCAGCCCTCCCGGGACTAGCGGGGGGGCCTTGACGCAGTATTTT. It yields the protein CASSPPGTSGGALTQYF.

This clonotype has a count of ten or more. The CDR3 nucleotides read TGTGCCAGCAGCAAAGGGGGCTTATACAATGAGCAGTTCTTC. Protein product: CASSKGGLYNEQFF. The V and J genes are TRBV21-1 and TRBJ2-1; the tabulated D call, TRBD1, remains unverified against the DNA. TRBV21-1 is a pseudogene. The CDR3 totals 14 residues.

The chain has TRBV29-1 and TRBJ1-4; D unresolved. V gave up 3 bases and J gave up 6 bases, with 14 bases separating them. Germline assignment: CDR1 SQVTM and CDR2 ANQGSEA. The CDR3 has 14 residues. The CDR3 DNA follows: TGCAGCGTTGAGGGTCTGGGTTACGATGAAAAACTGTTTTTT. Its protein product is CSVEGLGYDEKLFF.

The genes are TRBV3-1 and TRBJ2-7; TRBD1 agrees at 7 bases. The V gene end was trimmed by 3 bases and the J gene end by 6 bases; junction bases not matched to a gene: 5. The CDR3 length is 13 residues. CDR1 is LGHDT and CDR2 is YNNKEL in the germline V gene (reference sequence). The CDR3 is CASSHVPGGEQYF. The CDR3 DNA reads as TGTGCCAGCAGCCACGTACCAGGGGGCGAGCAGTACTTC.

In this sample, this clonotype turned up a few times. The chain carries TRBV2 and TRBJ2-7; the match to TRBD1 covers 10 bases. Germline loops: CDR1 SNHLY, CDR2 FYNNEI. This CDR3 contains 14 residues. J lost 4 bases, V lost 2 bases, and 2 bases had no gene match. The CDR3 DNA is TGTGCCAGCAGTGAACTGGGACAGGGGTACGAGCAGTACTTC. Protein: CASSELGQGYEQYF. The whole variable domain, filled in from reference TRBV2 and TRBJ2-7, reads EPEVTQTPSHQVTQMGQEVILRCVPISNHLYFYWYRQILGQKVEFLVSFYNNEISEKSEIFDDQFSVERPDGSNFTLKIRSTKLEDSAMYFCASSELGQGYEQYFGPGTRLTVT.

At least ten counts were recorded for this clonotype. Here the CDR3 reads CAISDRGPIGELFF. CDR3 nucleotide sequence: TGTGCCATCAGTGATAGGGGGCCGATCGGGGAGCTGTTTTTT. The V gene is TRBV10-3, the J gene TRBJ2-2; 7 bases agree with TRBD1. Germline CDR1 ENHRY, CDR2 SYGVKD. The CDR3 is 14 amino acids. Germline trimming cut 3 bases from V and 7 bases from J; bases unmatched to any gene: 5.

In this sample, this clonotype turned up many times. The rearrangement uses TRBV7-9 and TRBJ1-4; perhaps TRBD1 as D (5 bases). Trimming cost V 1 base and J 7 bases, with 13 bases left between them. The CDR3 totals 15 residues. Germline assignment: CDR1 SEHNR and CDR2 FQNEAQ (reference sequence). CDR3 protein: CASSLDQGTSEKLFF. CDR3 nucleotides: TGTGCCAGCAGCTTAGACCAGGGTACGAGTGAAAAACTGTTTTTT.

The rearrangement links TRBV5-1 to TRBJ2-5; D not certain. This CDR3 is built from 13 residues. Germline V gene sequence: CDR1 SGHRS, CDR2 YFSETQ. V was pared by 3 bases and J by 3 bases, with 9 bases between. CDR3 DNA: TGCGCCAGCAGCTACGCCTGGGAAGAGACCCAGTACTTC. Protein product: CASSYAWEETQYF.

There are many counts of this clonotype. The J gene is TRBJ2-4, the V gene TRBV9; D is unclear. Germline CDR1 and CDR2: SGDLS and YYNGEE. The CDR3 length is 14 residues. V was pared by 4 bases and J by 0 bases, with 8 bases between. The CDR3 DNA reads as TGTGCCAGCAGCTTAACGGTAGCCAAAAACATTCAGTACTTC. Translating it yields CASSLTVAKNIQYF.

The chain couples TRBV10-3 to TRBJ2-7; 7 nucleotides line up with TRBD1. Per germline, CDR1 ENHRY and CDR2 SYGVKD. Trimming at V came to 1 base and at J to 6 bases, leaving 9 bases not matched to a gene. The CDR3 has 15 residues. This CDR3 reads CAISEFTGAGGEQYF. CDR3 DNA sequence: TGTGCCATCAGTGAGTTTACAGGGGCTGGTGGCGAGCAGTACTTC.

On this clonotype itself: A much larger clone differs by one base, so this may be a read error. The rearrangement joins TRBV6-6 to TRBJ1-3; the D gene is possibly TRBD1 (5 bases). Trimming cost V 5 bases and J 10 bases, with 12 bases left between them. The germline CDR1 and CDR2 sequences are MNHNY and SVGAGI (reference sequence). This CDR3 contains 12 residues. CDR3: CASSRGGDTIYF. DNA of the CDR3: TGTGCCAGCAGTCGGGGGGGTGATACCATATATTTT.

This clonotype has just a few counts. The chain employs TRBV15 and TRBJ2-1; TRBD2 matches 7 bases. The CDR3 spans 15 residues. From germline, CDR1 is LNHNV and CDR2 YYDKDF (reference sequence). Trimming at V came to 6 bases and at J to 4 bases, leaving 9 bases not matched to a gene. CDR3 in amino acids: CATRDLAELYNEQFF. CDR3 DNA: TGTGCCACCAGGGACCTAGCGGAGCTTTACAATGAGCAGTTCTTC.

There are a few counts of this clonotype. The chain uses TRBV10-3 and TRBJ1-1; D unclear. This CDR3 is 14 amino acids long. Germline V gene data show CDR1 as ENHRY and CDR2 as SYGVKD. Deletions cut 4 bases from V and 1 base from J, with 10 bases between. The CDR3 DNA reads TGTGCCATCAGTGTATCTGAGTCGAACACTGAAGCTTTCTTT. Encoded protein: CAISVSESNTEAFF.

J is TRBJ2-2 and V is TRBV10-3; no definite D call. V lost 4 bases and J 5 bases, leaving 8 bases between the germline ends. This CDR3 region has 13 residues. Germline V lookup: CDR1 ENHRY, CDR2 SYGVKD. The DNA of the CDR3 is TGTGCCATCAGTGCGTTTGAAACCGGGGAGCTGTTTTTT. This codes for CAISAFETGELFF.

This clonotype occurred a few times. The gene calls are TRBV7-9 and TRBJ1-5, with TRBD1 matching 7 bases. Looked up from germline, CDR1 is SEHNR and CDR2 is FQNEAQ (reference sequence). V lost 5 bases to trimming and J lost 7 bases; unmatched junction nucleotides: 8. This CDR3 has 14 residues. The CDR3 DNA is TGTGCCAGCAGCCAGGGGGGGGTGAGGCAGCCCCAGCATTTT. It codes for CASSQGGVRQPQHF.

This clonotype was seen a few times. The chain uses TRBV6-5 and TRBJ2-2, with 10 bases aligning to TRBD2. CDR3 length equals 18 residues. Looked up from germline, CDR1 is MNHEY and CDR2 is SVGAGI. V lost 6 bases, J lost 5 bases, and 15 bases stayed unmatched. The CDR3 DNA reads as TGTGCCAGCAGGCCTGACTTTTTATTAGCGGGGGGAACCGGGGAGCTGTTTTTT. Encoded protein: CASRPDFLLAGGTGELFF.

This clonotype came up many times. J is TRBJ2-3 and V is TRBV27, with D perhaps matching TRBD1 (6 bases). The CDR3 consists of 14 residues. The germline V gene encodes CDR1 MNHEY and CDR2 SMNVEV (reference sequence). V lost 2 bases to trimming and J lost 9 bases, with 15 bases between them. The CDR3 DNA follows: TGTGCCAGCAGTTTAGGGGTATCAGGGGAGACGCAGTATTTT. As protein: CASSLGVSGETQYF.

This clonotype was observed at least ten times. This sequence joins TRBV7-9 and TRBJ2-1, with D maybe TRBD1 (5 bases). The CDR3 length is 14 residues. V lost 5 bases and J lost 6, with 14 bases in between. Germline CDR1 and CDR2: SEHNR and FQNEAQ (reference sequence). CDR3 protein: CASSLTTDTNEQFF. The CDR3 DNA reads TGTGCCAGCAGCCTAACAACGGACACCAATGAGCAGTTCTTC.

In this sample, this clonotype turned up many times. The chain recombines TRBV3-1 with TRBJ2-7; 9 positions agree with TRBD1. The V gene's germline CDR1 is LGHDT and CDR2 YNNKEL (reference sequence). Trimming at V came to 1 base and at J to 2 bases, leaving 9 bases not matched to a gene. The CDR3 is 17 residues long. This CDR3 is CASSQAPTGQGTYEQYF. For the CDR3, the DNA is TGTGCCAGCAGCCAAGCACCAACGGGACAGGGAACCTACGAGCAGTACTTC.